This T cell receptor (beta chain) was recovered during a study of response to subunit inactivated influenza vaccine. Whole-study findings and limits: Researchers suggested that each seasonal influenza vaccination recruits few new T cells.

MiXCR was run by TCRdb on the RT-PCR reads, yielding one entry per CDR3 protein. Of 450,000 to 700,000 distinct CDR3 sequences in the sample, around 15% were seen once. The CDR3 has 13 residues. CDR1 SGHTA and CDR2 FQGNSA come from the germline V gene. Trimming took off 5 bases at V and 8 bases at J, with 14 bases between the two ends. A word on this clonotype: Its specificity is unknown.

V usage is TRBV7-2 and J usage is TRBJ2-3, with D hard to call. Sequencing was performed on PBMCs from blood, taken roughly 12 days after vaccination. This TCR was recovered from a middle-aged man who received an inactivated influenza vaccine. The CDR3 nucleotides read TGTGCCAGCAGCCAAGGTTCCTCGGGTACGCAGTATTTT. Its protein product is CASSQGSSGTQYF.